This TCR beta chain originates from a study of OX40 agonist ivuxolimab in advanced cancers. Study in general: Every 2 weeks, ivuxolimab was infused into the patients intravenously at between 0.01 and 10 mg/kg. Three patients got partial responses; one had hepatocellular carcinoma and two had cutaneous melanoma.

Method: immunoSEQ multiplex PCR; TCRdb's copy keeps in-frame clones and lacks some. The sample records approximately 40,000 clones, nearly 90% being singletons. Germline V CDR1 and CDR2: SGHRS, YFSETQ. V shed 2 bases and J shed 0 bases, with 8 bases lying between them. The CDR3 contains 14 residues. A word on this clone: No antigen is known for it.

Study-wide findings and caveats: Determination of antigen specificity was not performed for the expanded peripheral T cells.

A history of autoimmune disease or systemic immunosuppression excluded patients. The sample in question was CD4+ or CD8+ T cells sorted from blood, obtained in a trial of the OX40 agonist ivuxolimab. V usage is TRBV5-1 and J usage is TRBJ1-1, with D unclear. This receptor was obtained from an adult with an advanced solid tumor such as melanoma, head and neck, liver or kidney cancer. In DNA form, the CDR3 reads TGCGCCAGCAGCTTTAGCGCAATGAACACTGAAGCTTTCTTT. Its translation: CASSFSAMNTEAFF. The complete variable domain, with remaining parts taken from reference TRBV5-1 and TRBJ1-1, reads KAGVTQTPRYLIKTRGQQVTLSCSPISGHRSVSWYQQTPGQGLQFLFEYFSETQRNKGNFPGRFSGRQFSNSRSEMNVSTLELGDSALYLCASSFSAMNTEAFFGQGTRLTVV.